Below, 13 T cell receptor beta chains from the same sample are listed, as sequenced in a study of blood T cell repertoires in COVID-19. Produced via immunoSEQ multiplex PCR; TCRdb's table is partial and in-frame only. The data hold roughly 240,000 clones, with roughly 85% observed a single time. Sequenced material: peripheral blood. These receptors came from a man aged 45-60 years with COVID-19, enrolled during active disease.

This clone is a singleton in its sample. This sequence joins TRBV9 and TRBJ1-2; 8 bases map to TRBD1. This CDR3 region has 14 residues. Germline-derived CDR1 and CDR2 are SGDLS and YYNGEE. The V gene end was trimmed by 0 bases and the J gene end by 6 bases; junction bases not matched to a gene: 4. CDR3 sequence (DNA): TGTGCCAGCAGCGTAGGACAGGGGACTGATGGCTACACCTTC. Its protein product is CASSVGQGTDGYTF.

V usage is TRBV7-9 and J usage is TRBJ2-7, with a tentative D call TRBD1 (5 bases). This CDR3 spans 16 amino acids. Germline V gene lookup returns CDR1 SEHNR and CDR2 FQNEAQ (reference sequence). V was cut by 5 bases and J by 4 bases, with 21 bases left in between. CDR3 amino acids: CASSTAAGAKGYEQYF. CDR3 coding DNA: TGTGCCAGCAGCACCGCCGCTGGGGCGAAAGGGTACGAGCAGTACTTC.

The sample holds a few counts of this clone. The chain is built from TRBV11-1 and TRBJ2-7, with a weak D call TRBD2 (5 bases). This CDR3 comprises 12 residues. Per germline, CDR1 SGHAT and CDR2 FQDESV (reference sequence). Trimming removed 1 base from V and 9 bases from J, with 10 bases in between. The CDR3 DNA reads as TGTGCCAGCAGCTTAGTTCGGGGTTCGCAGTACTTC. It encodes CASSLVRGSQYF.

The chain has TRBV5-1 and TRBJ1-1; D remains unclear. Per germline, CDR1 SGHRS and CDR2 YFSETQ. The CDR3 spans 13 residues. V was cut by 4 bases and J by 3 bases, with 10 bases left in between. CDR3 region: CASSVERYTEAFF. In DNA form, the CDR3 reads TGCGCCAGCAGCGTGGAGAGGTACACTGAAGCTTTCTTT.

V is TRBV19 and J is TRBJ2-3; 8 nucleotides line up with TRBD1. CDR1 and CDR2 from the germline V gene are LNHDA and SQIVND (reference sequence). V lost 9 bases to trimming and J lost 3 bases; unmatched junction nucleotides: 8. This CDR3 region has 14 residues. CDR3 nucleotide sequence: TGTGCCAGCCAAGACAGGGGTGGAACAGATACGCAGTATTTT. It yields the protein CASQDRGGTDTQYF.

J is TRBJ2-4 and V is TRBV27, with D perhaps matching TRBD2 (5 bases). V was pared by 3 bases and J by 7 bases, with 13 bases between. Germline V gene lookup returns CDR1 MNHEY and CDR2 SMNVEV (reference sequence). This CDR3 is 14 amino acids long. CDR3 protein: CASSLAGAMNIQYF. DNA for the CDR3: TGTGCCAGCAGTTTGGCGGGCGCGATGAACATTCAGTACTTC.

This clone was recorded only once. V gene TRBV3-1 (or the pseudogene TRBV3-2) combines with J gene TRBJ2-7; tentative D call: TRBD2 (5 bases). Trimming shortened V by 4 bases and J by 7 bases, and 11 bases separated the two germline ends. Germline V gene lookup returns CDR1 LGHDT and CDR2 YNNKEL (reference sequence). CDR3 length: 12 residues. The CDR3 sequence: CASSLTTGEQYF. The CDR3 DNA sequence: TGTGCCAGCAGCCTCACGACGGGGGAGCAGTACTTC.

The V gene is TRBV10-3, the J gene TRBJ2-2; 9 bases map to TRBD1. The CDR3 extends over 16 amino acids. Germline CDR1 reads ENHRY; CDR2 reads SYGVKD. V shed 4 bases and J 8 bases; nucleotides not matched to a gene: 11. The chain's CDR3 is CAISAGTGFFVGELFF. The CDR3, as DNA: TGTGCCATCAGTGCCGGGACAGGGTTTTTCGTGGGGGAGCTGTTTTTT.

This chain joins TRBV4-1 and TRBJ2-2; no firm D call. V was shortened by 2 bases and J by 4 bases, with 11 bases between the two germline ends. Germline assignment: CDR1 MGHRA and CDR2 YSYEKL. This CDR3 is built from 15 residues. CDR3 in amino acids: CASSQSIRGTGELFF. The CDR3 nucleotides are TGCGCCAGCAGCCAAAGCATTAGAGGCACCGGGGAGCTGTTTTTT.

The chain is built from TRBV7-9 and TRBJ2-7; TRBD2 matches 10 bases. CDR1 SEHNR and CDR2 FQNEAQ come from the germline V gene (reference sequence). This CDR3 region has 17 residues. V lost 3 bases and J lost 5; bases outside the gene matches: 13. CDR3 residues: CASSFEEAGGLDDEQYF. The CDR3 bases are TGTGCCAGCAGCTTTGAAGAAGCGGGGGGGCTGGACGACGAGCAGTACTTC.

The chain is built from TRBV10-1 and TRBJ2-5; tentative D call: TRBD2 (7 bases). This CDR3 comprises 14 residues. CDR1 and CDR2 from the germline V gene are WNHNN and SYGVQD (reference sequence). Trimming removed 8 bases at V and 0 bases at J, with 13 bases between. CDR3 sequence (DNA): TGCGCCAGCCCGGGGGGCCGGTACCAAGAGACCCAGTACTTC. The encoded protein is CASPGGRYQETQYF.

V gene TRBV7-9 combines with J gene TRBJ1-1, with no clear D. The germline gives CDR1 SEHNR, CDR2 FQNEAQ (reference sequence). V was shortened by 5 bases and J by 4 bases, with 17 bases between the two germline ends. The CDR3 extends over 15 amino acids. CDR3 in amino acids: CASSPAGGPGTEAFF. The CDR3 region has the DNA TGTGCCAGCAGCCCCGCGGGCGGGCCTGGCACTGAAGCTTTCTTT.

The V and J genes are TRBV29-1 and TRBJ2-3; 9 nucleotides line up with TRBD2. The trim removed 7 bases at V and 3 bases at J, leaving 11 bases unmatched. This CDR3 is built from 15 residues. In germline, CDR1 is SQVTM, CDR2 ANQGSEA. For the CDR3, the DNA is TGCAGCGCCATAGAACTAGCGGGTACGACAGATACGCAGTATTTT. Translation gives CSAIELAGTTDTQYF.